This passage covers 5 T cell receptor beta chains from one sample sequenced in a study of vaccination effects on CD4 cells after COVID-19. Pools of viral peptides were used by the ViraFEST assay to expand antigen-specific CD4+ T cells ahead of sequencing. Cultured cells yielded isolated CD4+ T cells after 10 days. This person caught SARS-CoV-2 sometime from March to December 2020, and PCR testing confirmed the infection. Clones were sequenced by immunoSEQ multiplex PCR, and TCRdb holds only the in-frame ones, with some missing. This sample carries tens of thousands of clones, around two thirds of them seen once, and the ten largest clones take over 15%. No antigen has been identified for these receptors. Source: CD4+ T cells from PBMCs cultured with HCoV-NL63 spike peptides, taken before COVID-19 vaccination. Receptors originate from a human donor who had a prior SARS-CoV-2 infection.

The CDR3: CASSLDQTGTNSPLHF. The CDR3 DNA sequence: TGCGCCAGCAGCTTGGATCAGACAGGGACTAATTCACCCCTCCACTTT. This rearrangement joins TRBV5-1 to TRBJ1-6; 7 nucleotides match TRBD1. The trim removed 0 bases at V and 6 bases at J, leaving 6 bases unmatched. The length of the CDR3 is 16 residues. From germline, CDR1 is SGHRS and CDR2 YFSETQ.

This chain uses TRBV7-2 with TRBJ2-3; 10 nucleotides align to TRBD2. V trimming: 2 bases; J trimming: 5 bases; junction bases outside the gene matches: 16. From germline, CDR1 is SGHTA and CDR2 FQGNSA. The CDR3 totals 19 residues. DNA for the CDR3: TGTGCCAGCAGCTTAAGACGAAGCCTAGCGGGAGATGTCGTAGATACGCAGTATTTT. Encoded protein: CASSLRRSLAGDVVDTQYF. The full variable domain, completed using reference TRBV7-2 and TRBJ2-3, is GAGVSQSPSNKVTEKGKDVELRCDPISGHTALYWYRQSLGQGLEFLIYFQGNSAPDKSGLPSDRFSAERTGGSVSTLTIQRTQQEDSAVYLCASSLRRSLAGDVVDTQYFGPGTRLTVL.

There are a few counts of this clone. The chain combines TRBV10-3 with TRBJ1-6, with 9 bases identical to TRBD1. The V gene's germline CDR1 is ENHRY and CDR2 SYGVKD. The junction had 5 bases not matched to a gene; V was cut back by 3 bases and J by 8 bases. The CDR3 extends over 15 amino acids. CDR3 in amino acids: CAISDMGQGHSPLHF. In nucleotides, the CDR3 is TGTGCCATCAGTGATATGGGACAGGGCCATTCACCCCTCCACTTT.

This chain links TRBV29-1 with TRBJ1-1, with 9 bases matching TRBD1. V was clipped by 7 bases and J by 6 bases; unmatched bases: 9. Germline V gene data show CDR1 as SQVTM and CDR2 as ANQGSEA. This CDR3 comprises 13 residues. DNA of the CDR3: TGCAGCGCTAGACAGGGGGGAGTCGCTGAAGCTTTCTTT. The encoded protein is CSARQGGVAEAFF.

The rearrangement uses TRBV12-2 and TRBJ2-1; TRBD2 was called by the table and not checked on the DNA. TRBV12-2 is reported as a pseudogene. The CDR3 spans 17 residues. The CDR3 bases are TGTGCAAGTCGCTTAGTGAGACTAGCGGAGTACTACAATGAGCAGTTCTTC. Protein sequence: CASRLVRLAEYYNEQFF.